Each of the 13 T cell receptor beta chains below was sequenced from the same sample in a study of T cells in localized non-small cell lung cancer. Here immunoSEQ multiplex PCR was the method, and the copy in TCRdb shows in-frame clones only, minus some. The sample lists just under 20,000 clones, approximately 90% occurring once. The material sequenced was peripheral blood, taken before any cancer treatment. The receptors come from a man between 40 and 70 years old with stage I lung adenocarcinoma.

The chain has TRBV7-8 and TRBJ1-2; D ambiguous. With 1 base removed from V and 6 bases from J, the gap between germline ends came to 6 bases. Germline loops: CDR1 SGHVS, CDR2 FQNEAQ. The CDR3 length is 12 residues. CDR3 coding DNA: TGTGCCAGCAGCTTAGTTGGAGATGGCTACACCTTC. This sequence encodes CASSLVGDGYTF.

The chain has TRBV19 and TRBJ2-2; D may match TRBD1 or TRBD2 (5 bases each). V was pared by 7 bases and J by 3 bases, with 12 bases between. CDR3 length: 14 residues. Germline CDR1 is LNHDA and CDR2 is SQIVND (reference sequence). The CDR3 coding sequence is TGTGCCAGTACCGATTGGGGACACACCGGGGAGCTGTTTTTT. Translation: CASTDWGHTGELFF.

The chain joins TRBV27 to TRBJ2-7; 8 bases are a match to TRBD1. Per germline, CDR1 MNHEY and CDR2 SMNVEV (reference sequence). The CDR3 loop spans 16 amino acids. With V trimmed by 5 bases and J by 2 bases, 11 bases remained unmatched. Written as DNA, the CDR3 is TGTGCCAGCAGTATCAAGACCGGGACAGGTCCCTACGAGCAGTACTTC. Its protein is CASSIKTGTGPYEQYF.

The chain is built from TRBV10-3 and TRBJ2-3; D is unresolved. The V gene's germline CDR1 is ENHRY and CDR2 SYGVKD. This CDR3 is 15 amino acids long. V was trimmed by 2 bases and J by 0 bases, leaving 9 bases between them. CDR3: CAISEDDGSTDTQYF. Here the CDR3 DNA reads TGTGCCATCAGTGAGGACGATGGTAGCACAGATACGCAGTATTTT.

CDR3 sequence (DNA): TGTGCCAGCAGCTTTGTTCAGGGCGTGGGGTACACAGATACGCAGTATTTT. It yields the protein CASSFVQGVGYTDTQYF. The chain uses TRBV11-2 and TRBJ2-3; D might be TRBD1 (5 bases). With 3 bases removed from V and 2 bases from J, the gap between germline ends came to 18 bases. Germline CDR1 reads SGHAT; CDR2 reads FQNNGV. This CDR3 has 17 amino acids.

V usage is TRBV6-5 and J usage is TRBJ1-4; D not resolved. This CDR3 is 14 amino acids long. V was shortened by 4 bases and J by 7 bases, with 13 bases between the two germline ends. Per germline, CDR1 MNHEY and CDR2 SVGAGI. CDR3 sequence (DNA): TGTGCCAGCAGTTCCTATGGACGGGGTGAAAAACTGTTTTTT. This codes for CASSSYGRGEKLFF.

The chain combines TRBV6-1 with TRBJ2-5; 9 positions agree with TRBD1. Germline loops: CDR1 MNHNS, CDR2 SASEGT. The CDR3 covers 13 residues. V trimming: 11 bases; J trimming: 4 bases; junction bases outside the gene matches: 8. Written as DNA, the CDR3 is TGTGCCGGCTCCGGACAGGGGAGAGAGACCCAGTACTTC. Amino acids: CAGSGQGRETQYF.

The chain carries TRBV28 and TRBJ2-3, with 10 bases lining up with TRBD2. J gave up 2 bases and V 2 bases, and 7 bases lay outside the gene matches. CDR3 length: 17 residues. Germline CDR1 is MDHEN and CDR2 is SYDVKM. The CDR3 protein is CASSLPILAGNTDTQYF. The CDR3 coding sequence is TGTGCCAGCAGTTTACCCATACTAGCGGGGAACACAGATACGCAGTATTTT.

The chain is built from TRBV4-1 and TRBJ1-2; D is unresolved. This CDR3 region has 14 residues. Germline lookup yields CDR1 MGHRA and CDR2 YSYEKL. The V gene lost 1 base and the J gene lost 2 bases, with 8 bases spanning the gap. The CDR3 bases are TGCGCCAGCAGCCAAGCGGCAGAAAACTATGGCTACACCTTC. The encoded protein is CASSQAAENYGYTF.

The genes are TRBV13 and TRBJ2-2, with 7 bases fitting TRBD1. V trimming: 5 bases; J trimming: 5 bases; junction bases outside the gene matches: 17. This CDR3 region has 18 residues. Germline lookup yields CDR1 PRHDT and CDR2 FYEKMQ (reference sequence). For the CDR3, the DNA is TGTGCCAGCAGCCTATACCCTTTCGGACAGGAGGCAACCGGGGAGCTGTTTTTT. This gives the protein CASSLYPFGQEATGELFF.

CDR3 amino acids: CASSPTDNQPQHF. CDR3 sequence (DNA): TGTGCCAGCTCACCCACAGATAATCAGCCCCAGCATTTT. This chain joins TRBV18 and TRBJ1-5; D uncertain. The germline V gene encodes CDR1 KGHSH and CDR2 LQKENI. The CDR3 length is 13 residues. The V gene lost 3 bases and the J gene lost 4 bases, with 7 bases spanning the gap.

V gene TRBV4-1 combines with J gene TRBJ2-7; D may match TRBD1 or TRBD2 (5 bases each). Germline V gene lookup returns CDR1 MGHRA and CDR2 YSYEKL. The CDR3 length is 17 residues. Deletions cut 0 bases from V and 2 bases from J, with 17 bases between. CDR3 in DNA: TGCGCCAGCAGCCAAGAGGGATTCGGGGCCCCTCCCTACGAGCAGTACTTC. Translated, it gives CASSQEGFGAPPYEQYF.

The rearrangement uses TRBV9 and TRBJ1-2; D might be TRBD1 (6 bases). The germline CDR1 and CDR2 sequences are SGDLS and YYNGEE. There are 13 residues in the CDR3. The V end was cut by 6 bases, the J end by 7 bases, with 16 bases between. CDR3 protein: CASTLSQGFGYTF. The CDR3 DNA sequence: TGTGCCAGCACCCTGAGCCAGGGGTTTGGCTACACCTTC.